This TCR beta chain was sequenced during a study of blood T cell repertoires in COVID-19. On the study more broadly: The United States, Italy and Spain supplied acute and convalescent COVID-19 samples.

The data were produced by immunoSEQ multiplex PCR, yet TCRdb's version contains in-frame clones alone and is incomplete. The sample holds around 450,000 clones, more than 85% seen once. Concerning this clone itself: Its ends do not fully match the called genes, so a read error is possible.

Looked up from germline, CDR1 is SGHRS and CDR2 is YFSETQ. The CDR3 is made up of 17 amino acids. This clonotype originated in a woman aged 25 to 39 with acute or convalescent COVID-19. The V and J genes are TRBV5-1 and TRBJ2-7, with D perhaps TRBD2 (7 bases). Input material: peripheral blood. The CDR3 DNA is TGCGCCAGCAGCCCAACTACCGGGGGGCTTCGTTCCTCCGAGCAGTACTTC. It is translated as CASSPTTGGLRSSEQYF. The full variable domain, in which reference TRBV5-1 and TRBJ2-7 provide the parts outside the CDR3, is KAGVTQTPRYLIKTRGQQVTLSCSPISGHRSVSWYQQTPGQGLQFLFEYFSETQRNKGNFPGRFSGRQFSNSRSEMNVSTLELGDSALYLCASSPTTGGLRSSEQYFGPGTRLTVT.